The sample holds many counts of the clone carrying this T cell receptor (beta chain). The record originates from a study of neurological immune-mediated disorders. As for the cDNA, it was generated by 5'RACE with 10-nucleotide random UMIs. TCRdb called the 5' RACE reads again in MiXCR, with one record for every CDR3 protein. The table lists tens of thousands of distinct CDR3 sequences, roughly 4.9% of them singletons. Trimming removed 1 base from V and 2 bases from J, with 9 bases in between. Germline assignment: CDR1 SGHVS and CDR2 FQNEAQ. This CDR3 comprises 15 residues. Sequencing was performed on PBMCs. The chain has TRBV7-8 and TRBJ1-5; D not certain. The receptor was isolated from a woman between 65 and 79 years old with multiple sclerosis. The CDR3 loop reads CASSLDSRGNQPQHF. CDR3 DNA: TGTGCCAGCAGCTTAGATAGCCGTGGCAATCAGCCCCAGCATTTT.